A selection of T cell receptor beta chains follows, all from one sample in a study of cytomegalovirus exposure and HLA in healthy donors. TCRdb's table, derived via immunoSEQ multiplex PCR, lists solely in-frame clones and lacks some. The table shows just over 150,000 clones, with approximately 86% occurring only once. Sequenced sample: PBMCs. The origin of the receptors is a woman aged 18-29 years in good health and CMV-seronegative. Each CDR3 is given with its conserved first and last residue. D genes are given only for firm matches. Size values are once, few and many counts, or a class for expanded clones, and some rows have none.

clone_size	v_call	d_call	j_call	cdr3_nt	cdr3_aa
NA	TRBV15	TRBD2	TRBJ2-7	TGTGCCACCAGCAGAGATCCAGCGGGGAGCTCCTACGAGCAGTACTTC	CATSRDPAGSSYEQYF
NA	TRBV7-9	TRBD2	TRBJ2-3	TGTGCCAGCAGCTACGGGACTAAACACACAGATACGCAGTATTTT	CASSYGTKHTDTQYF
NA	TRBV6-1	NA	TRBJ1-1	TGTGCCAGCACCTCGAGCGGGGGGGTCACTGAAGCTTTCTTT	CASTSSGGVTEAFF
NA	TRBV29-1	NA	TRBJ1-2	TGCAGCGTCTTAGAAGAGAACTATGGCTACACCTTC	CSVLEENYGYTF
NA	TRBV4-2	TRBD2	TRBJ2-7	TGTGCCAGCAGGGCAGCGGGAGGAACCTCCTACGAGCAGTACTTC	CASRAAGGTSYEQYF
NA	TRBV28	NA	TRBJ2-5	TGTGCCAGCAACAAATTGGGGAGGGGGGTCCGAGAGACCCAGTACTTC	CASNKLGRGVRETQYF
NA	TRBV28	NA	TRBJ1-4	TGTGCCAGCAGTTTTGGGCCCGGACAGAGTAATGAAAAACTGTTTTTT	CASSFGPGQSNEKLFF
NA	TRBV7-2	NA	TRBJ2-7	TGTGCCAGCAGTCTGGAGTTTCTTAGCTCCTACGAGCAGTACTTC	CASSLEFLSSYEQYF
NA	TRBV4-1	NA	TRBJ2-3	TGCGCCAGCAGCCAAGATTGGAGCGGGCTAAATACGCAGTATTTT	CASSQDWSGLNTQYF
NA	TRBV7-6	TRBD1	TRBJ1-2	TGTGCCAGCAGCAAGAGTCGGGACAGGGGCACTTATGGCTACACCTTC	CASSKSRDRGTYGYTF
few	TRBV2	NA	TRBJ1-1	TGTGCCAGCACCAGGGAGGCCCCTGAAGCTTTCTTT	CASTREAPEAFF
NA	TRBV6-4	NA	TRBJ1-1	TGTGCCAGCAGTCGGGGTGCTTTGAGCACTGAAGCTTTCTTT	CASSRGALSTEAFF
NA	TRBV11-2	NA	TRBJ1-1	TGTGCCAGCAGCATCGGACTGGAGGCTTTCTTT	CASSIGLEAFF
NA	TRBV4-1	NA	TRBJ1-1	TGCGCCAGCAGCCACAGACAGGATCCGAACACTGAAGCTTTCTTT	CASSHRQDPNTEAFF
once	TRBV27	NA	TRBJ2-2	TGTGCCAGCAGTTTCGGGAACACCGGGGAGCTGTTTTTT	CASSFGNTGELFF
NA	TRBV9	NA	TRBJ1-3	TGTGCCAGCAGCGTAGCGGAGAATTTCTCTGGAAACACCATATATTTT	CASSVAENFSGNTIYF
NA	TRBV7-2	TRBD1	TRBJ2-7	TGTGCCAGCAGTGGGGACAGTTCCTACGAGCAGTACTTC	CASSGDSSYEQYF
NA	TRBV7-3	NA	TRBJ2-1	TGTGCCAGCAGCTACTCAGGGCGGGGAGAGCAGTTCTTC	CASSYSGRGEQFF
NA	TRBV18	TRBD1	TRBJ1-1	TGTGCCAGCTCACCTAATACCGGGACAGGGGATGAAGCTTTCTTT	CASSPNTGTGDEAFF
NA	TRBV15	TRBD1	TRBJ2-3	TGTGCCACCAGCCTAGGACAGGGTAGTTTCAGAGATACGCAGTATTTT	CATSLGQGSFRDTQYF
few	TRBV7-8	NA	TRBJ1-6	TGTGCCAGCAGCTTAGAGGGGATGAGGAATTCACCCCTCCACTTT	CASSLEGMRNSPLHF
NA	TRBV29-1	NA	TRBJ1-1	TGCAGCGCTGGGCGGGTGGGCACTGAAGCTTTCTTT	CSAGRVGTEAFF
NA	TRBV5-6	NA	TRBJ2-1	TGTGCCAGCAGCCCCAAGGTCAGGGTAGGCCTTGATGAGCAGTTCTTC	CASSPKVRVGLDEQFF
NA	TRBV5-8	NA	TRBJ1-2	TGTGCCAGCAGCTTGACTTCGAGAGGGTATGGCTACACCTTC	CASSLTSRGYGYTF
once	TRBV27	TRBD2	TRBJ2-1	TGTGCCAGCAGTTTATTCGGACTAGCGGGACCTGGGGATGAGCAGTTCTTC	CASSLFGLAGPGDEQFF
NA	TRBV28	NA	TRBJ1-4	TGTGCCAGCAGTTTAAGGGGCAGGTTTGAAAAACTGTTTTTT	CASSLRGRFEKLFF
NA	TRBV28	TRBD1	TRBJ1-1	TGTGCCAGCAGTGCCCACGACAGGGCCCTCGCTTTCTTT	CASSAHDRALAFF
once	TRBV9	TRBD2	TRBJ2-1	TGTGCCGGCGATACTAGCGGTCTTAACAATGAGCAGTTCTTC	CAGDTSGLNNEQFF
NA	TRBV27	NA	TRBJ2-7	TGTGCCAGCAGTTACCAGGAGGCGTACGAGCAGTACTTC	CASSYQEAYEQYF
once	TRBV20-1	NA	TRBJ1-2	TGCAGTGCACCAGGGGCGGAAGGCTACACCTTC	CSAPGAEGYTF
NA	TRBV4-1	NA	TRBJ2-1	TGCGCCAGCAGCCAAGCACTAGTTATATTCGGCAATGAGCAGTTCTTC	CASSQALVIFGNEQFF
NA	TRBV27	NA	TRBJ1-1	TGTGCCAGCAGTTTGTGGCTGAACACTGAAGCTTTCTTT	CASSLWLNTEAFF
NA	TRBV7-8	NA	TRBJ2-1	TGTGCCAGCACCGGGACTCCTTACAATGAGCAGTTCTTC	CASTGTPYNEQFF
NA	TRBV6-5	TRBD1	TRBJ1-2	TGTGCCAGCAGAAACAGGGGGGTCGACTATGGCTACACCTTC	CASRNRGVDYGYTF
NA	TRBV4-1	NA	TRBJ1-2	TGCGCCAGCAGAGAAGGGAGCGGCTACACCTTC	CASREGSGYTF
NA	TRBV27	TRBD1	TRBJ2-5	TGTGCCAGCAGTTTAACCCGGGACAGGGGTGAGACCCAGTACTTC	CASSLTRDRGETQYF